The next 13 T cell receptor beta chains were all read from a single sample in a study of T cell repertoires in cytomegalovirus infection. TCRdb re-analysed the reads in MiXCR, keeping a single row per CDR3 protein. The sample lists about 80,000 distinct CDR3 sequences; approximately 3.7% were seen once. Sequenced sample: PBMCs. These receptors all stem from a human donor in good health (CMV status not recorded). Some clones in this sample may be carry-over from other donors' samples.

The chain recombines TRBV4-2 with TRBJ2-2, with TRBD2 matching 10 bases. Looked up from germline, CDR1 is LGHNA and CDR2 is YNFKEQ. J was trimmed by 2 bases and V by 2 bases; bases with no gene match: 5. The CDR3 is 17 amino acids. CDR3 DNA: TGTGCCAGCAGCCAATTCTTAGCGGGGGGTAACACCGGGGAGCTGTTTTTT. Protein sequence: CASSQFLAGGNTGELFF.

In this sample, this clonotype turned up many times. The chain has TRBV28 and TRBJ1-2, with D uncertain. The CDR3 runs 13 residues. Germline values: CDR1 MDHEN, CDR2 SYDVKM. The V end was cut by 7 bases, the J end by 4 bases, with 13 bases between. CDR3 in amino acids: CASMTRLPYGYTF. In nucleotides, the CDR3 is TGTGCCAGCATGACGCGCTTGCCCTATGGCTACACCTTC.

The table lists this clonotype with many counts. This chain uses TRBV19 with TRBJ1-6, with D perhaps TRBD1 (5 bases). Trimming took 8 bases from V and 10 from J, leaving 18 bases between them. The germline gives CDR1 LNHDA, CDR2 SQIVND (reference sequence). CDR3 length: 14 amino acids. CDR3 sequence: CASRPDKGRSPLHF. The CDR3 region has the DNA TGTGCCAGTCGACCCGACAAGGGACGGTCACCCCTCCACTTT.

At least ten counts were recorded for this clonotype. This chain joins TRBV27 and TRBJ2-3; TRBD2 might be the D (5 bases). Trimming stripped 10 bases from V and 0 bases from J, with 11 bases between. Germline-derived CDR1 and CDR2 are MNHEY and SMNVEV (reference sequence). CDR3 size: 13 residues. The CDR3 here is CATKRGSTDTQYF. CDR3 DNA: TGTGCCACCAAGAGAGGGAGCACAGATACGCAGTATTTT.

This clonotype was found many times. The chain combines TRBV12-3 or TRBV12-4 with TRBJ1-5; D may be TRBD1 (6 bases). The V end was cut by 6 bases, the J end by 1 base, with 10 bases between. The CDR3 length is 14 residues. CDR3 bases: TGTGCCAGCAGGGAGGGGGTCAGCAATCAGCCCCAGCATTTT. Its protein is CASREGVSNQPQHF.

This clonotype occurred many times. The CDR3 spells CASSGLAGGPTGYNEQFF. In DNA form, the CDR3 reads TGTGCCAGCAGTGGACTAGCGGGGGGGCCGACGGGATACAATGAGCAGTTCTTC. The chain combines TRBV12-3 or TRBV12-4 with TRBJ2-1; 15 positions match TRBD2. The CDR3 is 18 residues long. V shed 5 bases, J shed 4 bases, and the junction held 9 bases outside the gene matches.

This clonotype is termed medium-sized (0.01 to 0.1%). This chain connects TRBV7-6 to TRBJ2-1; D not resolved. The CDR3 totals 14 residues. From germline, CDR1 is SGHVS and CDR2 FNYEAQ. Trimming took 5 bases from V and 7 from J, leaving 15 bases between them. The CDR3 coding sequence is TGTGCCAGCAGCGCCAGCCCAGTGGGGAATGAGCAGTTCTTC. Translated: CASSASPVGNEQFF.

The table lists this clonotype with many counts. V usage is TRBV6-2 or TRBV6-3 and J usage is TRBJ1-5; TRBD1 matches at 8 bases. The germline V gene encodes CDR1 MNHEY and CDR2 SVGEGT. The junction had 6 bases not matched to a gene; V was cut back by 7 bases and J by 4 bases. The CDR3 spans 14 residues. The CDR3 reads CASNDRGGNQPQHF. CDR3 coding DNA: TGTGCCAGCAACGACAGGGGCGGGAATCAGCCCCAGCATTTT.

This clonotype was seen ten or more times. Here the CDR3 DNA reads TGTGCCAGCAGCTTAGTTGGGGACGGGCCTGAAAAACTGTTTTTT. Encoded protein: CASSLVGDGPEKLFF. This chain joins TRBV7-2 and TRBJ1-4, with a weak D call TRBD1 (5 bases). Trimming took 1 base from V and 7 from J, leaving 13 bases between them. The CDR3 extends over 15 amino acids. Germline V gene sequence: CDR1 SGHTA, CDR2 FQGNSA. The full variable domain, rest sourced from reference TRBV7-2 and TRBJ1-4, is GAGVSQSPSNKVTEKGKDVELRCDPISGHTALYWYRQSLGQGLEFLIYFQGNSAPDKSGLPSDRFSAERTGGSVSTLTIQRTQQEDSAVYLCASSLVGDGPEKLFFGSGTQLSVL.

This clonotype was detected ten times or more. This chain connects TRBV5-1 to TRBJ1-1; D gene ambiguous. The CDR3 covers 15 residues. From germline, CDR1 is SGHRS and CDR2 YFSETQ. The V end was cut by 1 base, the J end by 1 base, with 11 bases between. CDR3 coding DNA: TGCGCCAGCAGCTTGTCGCAGGCCAGGAACACTGAAGCTTTCTTT. This gives the protein CASSLSQARNTEAFF.

This clonotype showed up many times. The J gene is TRBJ1-1, the V gene TRBV28; 8 bases fit TRBD1. The germline V gene has CDR1 MDHEN and CDR2 SYDVKM. Trimming removed 3 bases from V and 1 base from J; junction bases left unmatched: 1. The CDR3 is 14 amino acids. The chain's CDR3 is CASSFGTGNTEAFF. The DNA for the CDR3 is TGTGCCAGCAGTTTTGGGACAGGGAACACTGAAGCTTTCTTT.

This clonotype was recorded at least ten times. The genes are TRBV25-1 and TRBJ1-2, with D unresolved. CDR3 length: 14 residues. Trimming pared 3 bases from V and 0 bases from J, leaving 8 bases between. CDR1 and CDR2 from the germline V gene are MGHDK and SYGVNS. This CDR3 is CASSDHTPNYGYTF. CDR3 nucleotide sequence: TGTGCCAGCAGTGATCATACCCCTAACTATGGCTACACCTTC.

This clonotype was found many times. The chain is built from TRBV19 and TRBJ2-5; no clear D. The CDR3 is 14 residues long. In germline, CDR1 is LNHDA, CDR2 SQIVND (reference sequence). V was cut by 3 bases and J by 2 bases, with 10 bases left in between. The CDR3 DNA reads as TGTGCCAGTAGTATTTCGGGCCGACAAGAGACCCAGTACTTC. Protein: CASSISGRQETQYF.